Listed below are T cell receptor beta chains from one sample, sequenced in a study of blood T cell repertoires in COVID-19. Sequenced by immunoSEQ multiplex PCR; TCRdb stores in-frame clones only, minus some. The table includes 150,000 to 200,000 clones, roughly 89% detected once. The specimen sequenced was peripheral blood. The receptors were gathered from a man in his late teens or twenties with active or convalescent COVID-19. CDR3s leave out the opening cysteine and the closing phenylalanine or tryptophan. Fields, in order: V gene, J gene, CDR3 length, CDR3 protein.

v_call: TRBV6-5; j_call: TRBJ1-4; cdr3_length: 11; cdr3_aa: ASRAAGREKLF
v_call: TRBV28; j_call: TRBJ1-1; cdr3_length: 9; cdr3_aa: ASRWWTEAF
v_call: TRBV27; j_call: TRBJ1-1; cdr3_length: 13; cdr3_aa: ASRTGSLGNTEAF
v_call: TRBV11-2; j_call: TRBJ2-7; cdr3_length: 13; cdr3_aa: ASSLPGPGTYEQY
v_call: TRBV12-3/TRBV12-4; j_call: TRBJ1-5; cdr3_length: 11; cdr3_aa: ASNMDRAQPQH
v_call: TRBV7-6; j_call: TRBJ2-1; cdr3_length: 15; cdr3_aa: ASSKPGGRESYNEQF
v_call: TRBV7-2; j_call: TRBJ2-7; cdr3_length: 10; cdr3_aa: ASGGSTNEQY
v_call: TRBV6-2/TRBV6-3; j_call: TRBJ2-2; cdr3_length: 14; cdr3_aa: ASSYGLAGFTGELF
v_call: TRBV7-3; j_call: TRBJ2-2; cdr3_length: 18; cdr3_aa: ASSLGGVAGTITNTGELF
v_call: TRBV10-3; j_call: TRBJ1-3; cdr3_length: 16; cdr3_aa: AISAHRDSDFSGNTIY
v_call: TRBV27; j_call: TRBJ1-5; cdr3_length: 11; cdr3_aa: ASSLRVDQPQH
v_call: TRBV6-5; j_call: TRBJ1-2; cdr3_length: 10; cdr3_aa: ATVSSGYGYT
v_call: TRBV4-3; j_call: TRBJ2-1; cdr3_length: 13; cdr3_aa: ASSLSWGGRNEQF
v_call: TRBV7-3; j_call: TRBJ2-1; cdr3_length: 11; cdr3_aa: ASSLGGSYEQF
v_call: TRBV24-1; j_call: TRBJ2-6; cdr3_length: 14; cdr3_aa: ATQGAQVSGANVLT
v_call: TRBV11-3; j_call: TRBJ2-7; cdr3_length: 10; cdr3_aa: ASSPGGTEQY
v_call: TRBV12-5; j_call: TRBJ2-1; cdr3_length: 15; cdr3_aa: ASGFSSLRTIYNEQF
v_call: TRBV7-3; j_call: TRBJ2-3; cdr3_length: 13; cdr3_aa: ASSILGGSTDTQY
v_call: TRBV18; j_call: TRBJ2-3; cdr3_length: 14; cdr3_aa: ASSPRTSGSSDTQY
v_call: TRBV4-1; j_call: TRBJ2-3; cdr3_length: 14; cdr3_aa: ASSQDRSGGGRAQY
v_call: TRBV7-2; j_call: TRBJ2-3; cdr3_length: 12; cdr3_aa: ASSLTSGADTQY
v_call: TRBV14; j_call: TRBJ1-1; cdr3_length: 12; cdr3_aa: ASSPTGRGPEAF
v_call: TRBV14; j_call: TRBJ1-1; cdr3_length: 11; cdr3_aa: ASSTGTITEAF
v_call: TRBV18; j_call: TRBJ2-1; cdr3_length: 15; cdr3_aa: ASSPEFPQQGSFEQF
v_call: TRBV2; j_call: TRBJ1-4; cdr3_length: 12; cdr3_aa: ASGTEATNEKLF
v_call: TRBV11-2; j_call: TRBJ2-7; cdr3_length: 14; cdr3_aa: ASSFIPDWRGTEQY
v_call: TRBV5-4; j_call: TRBJ1-1; cdr3_length: 14; cdr3_aa: ASSPTGILLNTEAF
v_call: TRBV6-5; j_call: TRBJ2-7; cdr3_length: 12; cdr3_aa: ASNAQESSYEQY
v_call: TRBV20-1; j_call: TRBJ1-2; cdr3_length: 9; cdr3_aa: SAIAAGGYT
v_call: TRBV5-1; j_call: TRBJ1-2; cdr3_length: 15; cdr3_aa: ASSLDLTGGYGYGYT
v_call: TRBV2; j_call: TRBJ2-3; cdr3_length: 13; cdr3_aa: ASSADGIPPDTQY